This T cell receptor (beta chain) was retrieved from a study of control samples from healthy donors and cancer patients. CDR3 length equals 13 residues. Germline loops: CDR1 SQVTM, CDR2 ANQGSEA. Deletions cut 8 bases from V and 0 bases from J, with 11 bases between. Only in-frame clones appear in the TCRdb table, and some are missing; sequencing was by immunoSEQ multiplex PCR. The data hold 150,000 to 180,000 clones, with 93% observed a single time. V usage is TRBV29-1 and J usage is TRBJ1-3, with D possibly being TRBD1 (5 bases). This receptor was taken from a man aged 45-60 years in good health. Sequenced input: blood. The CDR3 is CSTAGSSGNTIYF. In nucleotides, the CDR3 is TGCAGCACAGCAGGGAGCTCTGGAAACACCATATATTTT.